The T cell receptor gamma chain described here comes from a study of human gamma delta and Vdelta1 T cells. Notes on the study in general: Reportedly, Delta One T cells were polyclonal and broadly targeted acute myeloid leukemia.

The CDR3 length is 13 residues. CDR1 and CDR2 (germline): EGSNGY, YDSYNSKV. Trimming cost V 0 bases and J 4 bases; bases outside gene matches: 3. TCRdb reprocessed the PCR reads using CATT. The sample holds 4,000 to 5,000 gamma-chain clones, under 35% seen once. Relative to its sample, this clone is large (0.1 to 1%). The antigen remains undetermined. This same CDR3 is encoded by further DNA sequences in the sample. The receptor's source is a human donor in good health. Source material: Vdelta1 gamma-delta T cells from blood grown in culture (DOT cells). The chain joins TRGV2 to TRGJ1 or TRGJ2. DNA of the CDR3: TGTGCCACCTGGGACGGGCACTATTATAAGAAACTCTTT. It encodes CATWDGHYYKKLF.